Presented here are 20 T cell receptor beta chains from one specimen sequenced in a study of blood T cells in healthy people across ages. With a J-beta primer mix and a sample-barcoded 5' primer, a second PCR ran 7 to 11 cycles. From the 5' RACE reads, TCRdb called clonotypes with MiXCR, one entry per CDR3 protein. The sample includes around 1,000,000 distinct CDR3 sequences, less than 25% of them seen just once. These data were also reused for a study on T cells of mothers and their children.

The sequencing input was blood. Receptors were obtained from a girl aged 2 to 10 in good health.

The CDR3 DNA is TGTGCCAGCAGGGCCACGAGTTTCTACACTGAAGCTTTCTTT. Protein product: CASRATSFYTEAFF. The chain carries TRBV28 and TRBJ1-1, with unresolved D. Trimming shortened V by 6 bases and J by 3 bases, and 14 bases separated the two germline ends. The CDR3 runs to 14 residues. Germline-derived CDR1 and CDR2 are MDHEN and SYDVKM.

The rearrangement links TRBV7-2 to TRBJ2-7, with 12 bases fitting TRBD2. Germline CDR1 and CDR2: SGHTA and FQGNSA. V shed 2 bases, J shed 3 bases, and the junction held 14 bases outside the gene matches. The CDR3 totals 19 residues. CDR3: CASSLNSGLAGHLFYEQYF. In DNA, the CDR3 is TGTGCCAGCAGCTTAAATTCGGGACTAGCGGGTCATCTTTTCTACGAGCAGTACTTC.

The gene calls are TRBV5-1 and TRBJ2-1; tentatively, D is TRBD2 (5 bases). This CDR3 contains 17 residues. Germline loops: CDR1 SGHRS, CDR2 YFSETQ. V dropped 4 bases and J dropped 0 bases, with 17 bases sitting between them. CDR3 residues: CASSLGVSSSSYNEQFF. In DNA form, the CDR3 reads TGCGCCAGCAGCCTCGGGGTGTCTAGCAGCTCCTACAATGAGCAGTTCTTC.

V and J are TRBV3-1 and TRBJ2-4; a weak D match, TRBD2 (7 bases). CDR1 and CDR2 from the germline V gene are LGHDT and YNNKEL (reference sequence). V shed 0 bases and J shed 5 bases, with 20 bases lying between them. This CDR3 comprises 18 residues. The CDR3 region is CASSQEPAGDNVENIQYF. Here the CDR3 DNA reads TGTGCCAGCAGCCAAGAGCCCGCGGGGGACAATGTAGAAAACATTCAGTACTTC.

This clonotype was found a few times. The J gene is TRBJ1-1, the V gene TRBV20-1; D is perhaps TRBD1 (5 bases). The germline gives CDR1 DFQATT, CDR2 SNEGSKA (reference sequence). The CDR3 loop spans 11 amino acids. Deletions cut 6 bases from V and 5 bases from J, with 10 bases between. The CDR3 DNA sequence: TGCAGTGCCGGCTGGGGGACTGAAGCTTTCTTT. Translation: CSAGWGTEAFF.

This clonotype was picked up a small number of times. CDR3 region: CASSLLPSDLDTQYF. Here the CDR3 DNA reads TGTGCCAGCAGCTTACTACCTAGCGATCTCGATACGCAGTATTTT. The chain employs TRBV7-3 and TRBJ2-3; possibly TRBD2 for D (6 bases). Germline-derived CDR1 and CDR2 are SGHTA and FQGTGA. This CDR3 spans 15 amino acids. V shed 2 bases and J shed 6 bases, with 15 bases lying between them.

The CDR3 spells CASSKADTGTSGANVLTF. For the CDR3, the DNA is TGTGCCAGCAGCAAGGCGGACACAGGGACCTCTGGGGCCAACGTCCTGACTTTC. This chain links TRBV21-1 with TRBJ2-6; the listed D gene, TRBD1, was not tested against the DNA. TRBV21-1 is a known pseudogene. CDR3 length equals 18 residues.

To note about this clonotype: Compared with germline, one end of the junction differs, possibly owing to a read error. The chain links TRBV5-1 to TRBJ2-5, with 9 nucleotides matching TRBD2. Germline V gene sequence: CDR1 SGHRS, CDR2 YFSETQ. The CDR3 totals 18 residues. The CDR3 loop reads CASSLAPSGVGPRETQHF. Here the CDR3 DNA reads TGCGCCAGCAGCTTGGCACCTAGCGGGGTTGGTCCGCGGGAGACCCAGCACTTC.

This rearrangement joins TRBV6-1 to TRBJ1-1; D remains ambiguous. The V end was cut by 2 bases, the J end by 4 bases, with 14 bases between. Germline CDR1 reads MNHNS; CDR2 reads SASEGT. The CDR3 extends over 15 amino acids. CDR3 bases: TGTGCCAGCAGTGAATTTGGAGGGATCGGCACTGAAGCTTTCTTT. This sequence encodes CASSEFGGIGTEAFF.

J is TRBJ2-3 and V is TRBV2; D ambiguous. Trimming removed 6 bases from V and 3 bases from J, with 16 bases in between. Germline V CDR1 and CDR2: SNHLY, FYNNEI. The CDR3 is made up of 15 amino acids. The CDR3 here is CASSEAGDGTDTQYF. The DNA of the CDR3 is TGTGCCAGCAGCGAGGCTGGGGATGGTACAGATACGCAGTATTTT. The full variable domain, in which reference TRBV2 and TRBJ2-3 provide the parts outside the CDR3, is EPEVTQTPSHQVTQMGQEVILRCVPISNHLYFYWYRQILGQKVEFLVSFYNNEISEKSEIFDDQFSVERPDGSNFTLKIRSTKLEDSAMYFCASSEAGDGTDTQYFGPGTRLTVL.

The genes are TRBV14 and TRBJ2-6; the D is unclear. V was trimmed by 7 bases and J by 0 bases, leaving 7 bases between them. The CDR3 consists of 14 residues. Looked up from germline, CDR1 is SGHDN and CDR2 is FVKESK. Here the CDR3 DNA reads TGTGCCAGCATCACGCTCTCTGGGGCCAACGTCCTGACTTTC. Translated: CASITLSGANVLTF.

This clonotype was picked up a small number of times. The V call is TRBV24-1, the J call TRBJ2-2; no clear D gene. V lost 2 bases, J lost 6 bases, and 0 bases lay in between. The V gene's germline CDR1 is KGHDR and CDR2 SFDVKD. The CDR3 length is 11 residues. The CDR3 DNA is TGTGCCACCAGTGATTCCGGGGAGCTGTTTTTT. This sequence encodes CATSDSGELFF.

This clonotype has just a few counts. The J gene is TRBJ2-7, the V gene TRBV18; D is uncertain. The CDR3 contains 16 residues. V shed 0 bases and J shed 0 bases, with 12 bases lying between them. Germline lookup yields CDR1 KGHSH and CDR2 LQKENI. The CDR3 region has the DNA TGTGCCAGCTCACCACCTGGCTTCATCAGCTCCTACGAGCAGTACTTC. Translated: CASSPPGFISSYEQYF.

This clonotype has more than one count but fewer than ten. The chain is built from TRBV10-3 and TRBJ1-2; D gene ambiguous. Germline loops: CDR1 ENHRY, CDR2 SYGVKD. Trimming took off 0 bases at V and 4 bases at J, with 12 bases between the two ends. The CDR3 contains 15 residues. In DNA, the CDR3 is TGTGCCATCAGTGAGTCTTACAGCCCCGTCTATGGCTACACCTTC. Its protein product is CAISESYSPVYGYTF.

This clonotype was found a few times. The CDR3 DNA reads TGTGCCAGCAACCATCTGGTCCAGGGAGACAATGAGCAGTTCTTC. Translation: CASNHLVQGDNEQFF. The chain uses TRBV7-2 and TRBJ2-5; D may be TRBD1 or TRBD2 (5 bases each). The DNA end is more similar to TRBJ2-1, so the J call may be wrong. The CDR3 runs to 15 residues. Germline V gene data show CDR1 as SGHTA and CDR2 as FQGNSA.

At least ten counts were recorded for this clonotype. CDR3 coding DNA: TGTGCCAGCAGTGAAATCGCAGGGGCCCTGGAGAAGCTGTTTTTT. Protein sequence: CASSEIAGALEKLFF. The chain couples TRBV6-1 to TRBJ2-2; the D gene is possibly TRBD1 (6 bases). The CDR3 sequence is 15 residues long. Trimming removed 2 bases from V and 12 bases from J, with 19 bases in between. Looked up from germline, CDR1 is MNHNS and CDR2 is SASEGT.

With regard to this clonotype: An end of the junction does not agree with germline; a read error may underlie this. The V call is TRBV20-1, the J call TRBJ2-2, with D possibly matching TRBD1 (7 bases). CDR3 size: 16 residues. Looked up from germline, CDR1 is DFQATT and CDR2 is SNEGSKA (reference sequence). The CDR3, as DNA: TGCAGTACTAGCTTCCCAGAACAGGGGCCCACCGGGGAGCTGTTTTTT. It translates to CSTSFPEQGPTGELFF.

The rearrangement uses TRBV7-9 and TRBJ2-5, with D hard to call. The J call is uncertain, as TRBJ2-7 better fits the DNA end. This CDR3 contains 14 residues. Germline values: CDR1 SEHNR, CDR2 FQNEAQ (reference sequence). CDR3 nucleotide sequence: TGTGCCAGCAGCTCCTCAGAAATTCCCTACGAGCAGTACTTC. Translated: CASSSSEIPYEQYF.

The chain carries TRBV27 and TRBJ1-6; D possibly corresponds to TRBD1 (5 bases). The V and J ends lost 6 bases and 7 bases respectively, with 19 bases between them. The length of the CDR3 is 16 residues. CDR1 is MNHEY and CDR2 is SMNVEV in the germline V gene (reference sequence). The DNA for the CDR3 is TGTGCCAGCAGCAACCAAAACAGGATAGGGAATTCACCCCTCCACTTT. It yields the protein CASSNQNRIGNSPLHF.

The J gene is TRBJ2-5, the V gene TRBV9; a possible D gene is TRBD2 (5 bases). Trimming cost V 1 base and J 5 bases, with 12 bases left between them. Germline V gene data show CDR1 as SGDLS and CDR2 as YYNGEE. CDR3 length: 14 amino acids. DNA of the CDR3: TGTGCCAGCAGCGTATCCGGGGTGCGGGAGACCCAGTACTTC. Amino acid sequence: CASSVSGVRETQYF. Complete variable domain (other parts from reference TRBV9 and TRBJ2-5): DSGVTQTPKHLITATGQRVTLRCSPRSGDLSVYWYQQSLDQGLQFLIQYYNGEERAKGNILERFSAQQFPDLHSELNLSSLELGDSALYFCASSVSGVRETQYFGPGTRLLVL.